This T cell receptor (beta chain) stems from a study of cytomegalovirus exposure and HLA in healthy donors. Broader study findings: HLA allele associations emerged for roughly 17,000 TCR beta sequences in a later analysis, at 0.05 false discovery rate. Available immune exposure information covered CMV serostatus only. According to an earlier analysis, most TCR beta V segments yielded productive rearrangements about 87% or about 30% of the time.

The PCR was carried out with 60 Vbeta primers and 13 Jbeta primers. Profiled with immunoSEQ multiplex PCR; TCRdb holds only in-frame clones, not every one. The sample has roughly 82,000 clones, around 76% seen once. As regards this clone: As yet, its antigen is unknown.

The sequencing sample was made of PBMCs. The TCR sequence derives from a woman aged 45-65 years in good health and CMV-seropositive.

Here the CDR3 reads CSVSSGRGGEQFF. The CDR3 DNA follows: TGCAGCGTCTCTAGCGGGAGGGGTGGTGAGCAGTTCTTC. The V and J genes are TRBV29-1 and TRBJ2-1, with 12 positions matching TRBD2. Germline assignment: CDR1 SQVTM and CDR2 ANQGSEA. J was trimmed by 9 bases and V by 6 bases; bases with no gene match: 6. The CDR3 covers 13 residues.